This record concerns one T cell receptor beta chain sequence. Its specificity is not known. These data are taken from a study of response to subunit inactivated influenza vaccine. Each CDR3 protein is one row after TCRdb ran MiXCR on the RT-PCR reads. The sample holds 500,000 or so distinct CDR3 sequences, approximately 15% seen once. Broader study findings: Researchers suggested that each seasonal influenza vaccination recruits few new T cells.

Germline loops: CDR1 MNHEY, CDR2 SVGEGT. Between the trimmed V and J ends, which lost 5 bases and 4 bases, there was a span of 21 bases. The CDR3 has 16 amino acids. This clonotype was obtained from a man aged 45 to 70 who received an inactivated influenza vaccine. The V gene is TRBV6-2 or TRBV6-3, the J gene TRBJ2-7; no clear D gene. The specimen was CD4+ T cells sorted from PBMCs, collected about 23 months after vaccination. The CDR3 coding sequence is TGTGCCAGCAGTCTTCCCGTTTATGGTTATAGGTACGAGCAGTACTTC. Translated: CASSLPVYGYRYEQYF.